This T cell receptor beta chain is drawn from a study of cytomegalovirus exposure and HLA in healthy donors (dated by TCRdb to about 2017). Regarding the research as a whole: The 500 to 700 repertoires of the first cohort and the roughly 110 validation repertoires were produced on the same platform, according to a later analysis. The aim of the study was to test whether cataloging public T cell receptors could identify signatures of past pathogen exposure. Along with the approximately 700-subject first cohort, a separate validation cohort of over a hundred different subjects was used. To predict cytomegalovirus infection status, the study brought together high-throughput TCR immunosequencing, statistical association of individual TCRs with disease status, and machine learning.

The CDR3 goes from the cysteine to the phenylalanine over 16 residues. Just CDR3 DNA is preserved here, 48 bases in frame from base 1. CDR1 and CDR2 (SEHNR, FQNEAQ) derive from the germline V gene (reference sequence). The germline V and J ends show losses of 0 bases and 1 base respectively, and no gene match explains 5 bases of the junction. Libraries were prepared through the immunoSEQ multiplex PCR assay. Per the authors' processing: To diagnose cytomegalovirus status from the catalog of TCR beta chain sequences, a statistical classification framework was built. Not all clones reach the TCRdb copy of this immuneACCESS table, which keeps in-frame sequences only. Checked studies attribute under half of the gap to unresolved V genes and leave the rest unexplained. V and J calls plus clone size are reproduced from that table; the DNA served to infer D and trimming. The sample profile shows 90,000 to 150,000 clones; roughly 90% of them were found once. The ten largest clones represent about 6% of the sample.

A remark on this clone: The antigen this receptor binds is unknown. No base quality values were provided; no much bigger clone lies one nucleotide off.

What the study reported, not specific to this receptor: The validation cohort had no HLA typing available for a later analysis, so co-occurrence within that cohort was assessed over all 110 or so repertoires. The authors suggested that the approach could potentially be generalized to other disease states and immunological phenotypes. A later analysis found that TCRs clustered in the first cohort also tended to co-occur in the 95 to 150 validation repertoires, with approximately 95% of cluster scores above 0. Three of the identified cytomegalovirus-associated TCR beta chains were confirmed in vitro to be specific for cytomegalovirus antigens. In both the original and validation cohorts, the classifier was reported to diagnose cytomegalovirus status with high specificity and sensitivity. The study gave a list of 150 to 200 TCR beta chains associated with cytomegalovirus. Most TCR sequences were seen in very few donors, while some public TCRs were found in many individuals.

The donors were included in the validation cohort of 130 or so subjects, a group kept apart from the roughly 680-subject first cohort. The TCR was taken from a young woman in good health and CMV-seropositive. This receptor chain uses TRBV7-9 and TRBJ1-2; 7 central nucleotides agree with TRBD1. Sequencing input: PBMCs. The CDR3 here reads CASSLAAGGVNYGYTF. The DNA sequence is as follows: TGTGCCAGCAGCTTAGCCGCAGGGGGAGTTAACTATGGCTACACCTTC.